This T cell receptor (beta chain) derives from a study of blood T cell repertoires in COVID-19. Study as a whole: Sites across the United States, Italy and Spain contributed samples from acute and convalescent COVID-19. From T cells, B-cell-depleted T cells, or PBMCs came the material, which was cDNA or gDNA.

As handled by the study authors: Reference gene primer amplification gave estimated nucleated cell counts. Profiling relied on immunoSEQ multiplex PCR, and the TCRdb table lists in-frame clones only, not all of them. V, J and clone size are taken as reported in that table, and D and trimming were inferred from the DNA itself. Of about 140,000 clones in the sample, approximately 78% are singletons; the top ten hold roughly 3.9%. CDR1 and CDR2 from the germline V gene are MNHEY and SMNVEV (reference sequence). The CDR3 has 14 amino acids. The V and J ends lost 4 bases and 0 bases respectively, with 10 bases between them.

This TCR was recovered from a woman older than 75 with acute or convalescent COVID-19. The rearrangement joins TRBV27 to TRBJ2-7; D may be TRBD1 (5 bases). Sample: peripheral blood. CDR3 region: CASSWTINSYEQYF. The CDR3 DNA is TGTGCCAGCAGTTGGACAATCAACTCCTACGAGCAGTACTTC.